This TCR beta chain was documented in a study of spatial heterogeneity in lung cancer. Findings of the study overall: Mutation tallies in tumors tracked expanded intratumoral alpha and beta TCR counts.

The V and J ends lost 3 bases and 1 base respectively, with 31 bases between them. The CDR3 is 21 residues long. From germline, CDR1 is DFQATT and CDR2 SNEGSKA (reference sequence). This clonotype was recorded at least ten times. The antigen is unknown. TCRdb re-called the 5' RACE reads through MiXCR, storing one row per CDR3 protein. This repertoire shows about 100,000 distinct CDR3 sequences, under 4.5% found once; its top ten account for 21%. Time point indicated: sample taken at primary tumor resection. The approximately 70 donors had untreated early-stage non-small cell lung cancer. Whole RNA was taken from tumor, nontumor lung or frozen PBMC; it was then sequenced unsorted.

This rearrangement joins TRBV20-1 to TRBJ2-4; D may match TRBD1 or TRBD2 (5 bases each). The receptor was derived from a male donor with early-stage non-small cell lung cancer. The material was lung tumor tissue, obtained at surgery. CDR3 in DNA: TGCAGTGCTAGGCGGCCCCCTAGGGGAGCCAGGGATTCGTGGGCCAAAAACATTCAGTACTTC. Protein product: CSARRPPRGARDSWAKNIQYF.